Following are 8 T cell receptor beta chains from one sample sequenced in a study of blood T cells in healthy people across ages. The use of a sample-barcoded 5' primer and a J-beta primer mix characterized a second PCR of about 7 to 12 cycles. MiXCR, run by TCRdb on the 5' RACE reads, gives a single entry per CDR3 protein. The sample has 850,000 to 1,100,000 distinct CDR3 sequences, under 40% seen once. The sequencing input was blood. These receptors came from a man between 18 and 29 years old in good health.

This clonotype was found once. The germline gene is not matched at one end of the junction; a read error may be the cause. The V call is TRBV5-1, the J call TRBJ2-3; D is ambiguous. Germline CDR1 and CDR2: SGHRS and YFSETQ. CDR3 length equals 15 residues. The CDR3 coding sequence is TGCGCCAGCAGCTCCGACGCGCCAAGCACAGATGCGCAGTATTTT. This gives the protein CASSSDAPSTDAQYF.

This clonotype showed up just a few times. The J gene is TRBJ1-4, the V gene TRBV7-2, with D perhaps matching TRBD1 (5 bases). Trimming left V 4 bases short and J 3 bases short, with 9 bases between. The germline gives CDR1 SGHTA, CDR2 FQGNSA. This CDR3 has 14 residues. The DNA of the CDR3 is TGTGCCAGCAGCTCGGGGGGAGCTAATGAAAAACTGTTTTTT. Amino acids: CASSSGGANEKLFF.

The table lists this clonotype with many counts. V usage is TRBV12-3 or TRBV12-4 and J usage is TRBJ1-2; D gene unclear. V lost 5 bases and J lost 3, with 7 bases in between. CDR3 length equals 12 residues. The CDR3 here is CASSPGYYGYTF. In nucleotides, the CDR3 is TGTGCCAGCAGTCCCGGATACTATGGCTACACCTTC.

This clonotype was detected a few times. The V gene is TRBV7-6, the J gene TRBJ1-5; D remains ambiguous. Germline V lookup: CDR1 SGHVS, CDR2 FNYEAQ. Trimming cost V 3 bases and J 4 bases, with 7 bases left between them. The length of the CDR3 is 13 residues. CDR3 sequence reads: CASSLSVNQPQHF. The CDR3 nucleotides are TGTGCCAGCAGCTTGTCGGTTAATCAGCCCCAGCATTTT.

This clonotype appeared a few times. The chain combines TRBV20-1 with TRBJ1-2; 9 nucleotides line up with TRBD1. Germline trimming cut 0 bases from V and 0 bases from J; bases unmatched to any gene: 2. CDR3 length: 15 residues. Germline V CDR1 and CDR2: DFQATT, SNEGSKA (reference sequence). Here the CDR3 DNA reads TGCAGTGCTAGAGAGGGGACAGGGACTAACTATGGCTACACCTTC. The encoded protein is CSAREGTGTNYGYTF.

The rearrangement links TRBV6-1 to TRBJ1-4; tentative D call: TRBD1 (6 bases). This CDR3 spans 19 amino acids. Deletions cut 9 bases from V and 1 base from J, with 27 bases between. Germline V gives CDR1 MNHNS, CDR2 SASEGT. The CDR3 nucleotides are TGTGCCAGACCATCCAAGGGGATAGGGGGAGGTAGAACTAATGAAAAACTGTTTTTT. It translates to CARPSKGIGGGRTNEKLFF.

The chain combines TRBV11-2 with TRBJ2-6; perhaps TRBD1 as D (5 bases). V lost 5 bases, J lost 0 bases, and 17 bases lay in between. The germline CDR1 and CDR2 sequences are SGHAT and FQNNGV. The CDR3 has 18 amino acids. CDR3 sequence (DNA): TGTGCCAGCAGCCCTATCTCGGACACCCGCTCTGGGGCCAACGTCCTGACTTTC. This codes for CASSPISDTRSGANVLTF.

The chain links TRBV13 to TRBJ2-2; TRBD2 matches 9 bases. The CDR3 consists of 16 residues. CDR1 and CDR2 from the germline V gene are PRHDT and FYEKMQ (reference sequence). The trim removed 2 bases at V and 1 base at J, leaving 2 bases unmatched. In nucleotides, the CDR3 is TGTGCCAGCAGCTTACAGACTAGCGGGAACACCGGGGAGCTGTTTTTT. It yields the protein CASSLQTSGNTGELFF.